The present T cell receptor beta chain was sequenced within a study of regulatory T cells in long-lasting Graves disease. CDR3 size: 14 residues. Germline-derived CDR1 and CDR2 are SEHNR and FQNEAQ (reference sequence). Trimming removed 4 bases from V and 0 bases from J, with 9 bases in between. CDR3-region Arm-PCR and iRepertoire HTBI primers produced the TCR beta libraries. TCRdb redid the calling of the multiplex PCR reads with MiXCR, one entry per CDR3 protein. The table has roughly 700,000 distinct CDR3 sequences, 25% to 35% seen once. The table lists this clonotype with a few counts. The antigen remains undetermined. The time point denotes: persistent/refractory GD, antithyroid drugs over 5 years with positive TRAb. PBMC RNA was the source of the TCR library. Patients with Graves' disease were diagnosed by American Thyroid Association guidelines. General study findings and limits: Accuracy may have been reduced by the small sample size. Persistent disease was characterized by preferential usage of TRBV28, TRBJ1-2 and TRBJ2-5.

Sequenced here: peripheral blood mononuclear cells (PBMCs), sampled when the disease was refractory, from a patient treated with antithyroid drugs. The TCR comes from a female donor with Graves disease. The chain recombines TRBV7-9 with TRBJ2-5; D is ambiguous. The CDR3 loop is CASSSGRNQETQYF. Written as DNA, the CDR3 is TGTGCCAGCAGCTCAGGACGGAACCAAGAGACCCAGTACTTC. The whole variable domain, filled in from reference TRBV7-9 and TRBJ2-5, reads DTGVSQNPRHKITKRGQNVTFRCDPISEHNRLYWYRQTLGQGPEFLTYFQNEAQLEKSRLLSDRFSAERPKGSFSTLEIQRTEQGDSAMYLCASSSGRNQETQYFGPGTRLLVL.